This T cell receptor beta chain was sequenced during a study of OX40 agonist ivuxolimab in advanced cancers. General study points: More expanded clones were seen, on average, in CD8+ T cells than in CD4+. Some of the nonresponding patients also showed low levels of normalized T-cell clonal expansion.

Germline-derived CDR1 and CDR2 are MNHEY and SVGAGI. With 0 bases removed from V and 3 bases from J, the gap between germline ends came to 6 bases. This CDR3 region has 14 residues. Excluded were patients having autoimmune disease history or systemic immunosuppression. Peripheral blood came from all dose cohorts at three timepoints. A remark on this clone: Its target is unknown.

This table comes from immunoSEQ multiplex PCR, and its TCRdb copy is limited to in-frame clones, with some not included. Of 72,000 or so clones in the sample, 80% to 90% were seen once. Sequencing was performed on CD4+ or CD8+ T cells sorted from blood, taken in a trial of the OX40 agonist ivuxolimab. The receptor was isolated from an adult with an advanced solid tumor such as melanoma, head and neck, liver or kidney cancer. The gene calls are TRBV6-5 and TRBJ1-5; D is ambiguous. The CDR3 sequence is CASSYSMANQPQHF. DNA of the CDR3: TGTGCCAGCAGTTACTCGATGGCCAATCAGCCCCAGCATTTT.